Included here is one T cell receptor beta chain sequence, with context. The antigen it recognizes is unknown. Base qualities are not at hand, and no much larger clone is one base apart. The germline V gene supplies CDR1 SNHLY and CDR2 FYNNEI. From the cysteine through the phenylalanine, the CDR3 covers 15 amino acids. Left in the record is the CDR3 DNA by itself, 45 bases read in frame from the first base. The junction shows trimming of 6 bases on V and 5 bases on J, plus 19 bases between the germline ends. These data originate in a study of T cell responses to AZD1222 COVID-19 vaccine (dated by TCRdb to the early 2020s). About the study as a whole: TCR sequencing was performed for 230 to 250 trial participants, of whom about 200 were given two doses of AZD1222 and approximately 25 were given two doses of MenACWY control vaccine. Trial participants were enrolled by age into subgroups of 18-55, 56-69 and 70-plus years, and about 150, 27 and 61 TCR-sequenced participants, respectively, were included in these subgroups. What the study reported, not specific to this receptor: Conclusions about previously exposed vaccinees are limited, since just five or six AZD1222 recipients were seropositive for SARS-CoV-2 at baseline. In the small 56-69-year group, the increase in depth fell short of significance, most likely because of low power. After two AZD1222 doses, both the breadth and the depth of spike-specific TCRs were significantly higher than at day 0 and than in MenACWY recipients. Participants were mostly white British, with more females than males. The authors suggested clonal diversity may have been underestimated. Because no day 14 peak-response samples were available, repertoires were characterized only after the peak T cell response. Reportedly, almost half of the unique spike-specific TCRs recognized epitopes lying outside the regions that are mutated in the B.1.351 and B.1.1.7 variants. CD4 TCRs associated with the vaccine covered the entire spike protein, and the dominant responses were in regions 160-218 and 743-854.

What the time point label conveys for this sample: about 28 days (+/-7) after the second vaccine dose. AZD1222 recipients whose second dose came at about 4 weeks and those whose second dose came at about 12 weeks were combined into one group, since spike-specific TCR depth and breadth did not differ between the two schedules. Samples from vaccinated people were obtained from the UK trials COV001 and COV002, which included a single-blind randomized controlled phase 2/3 trial of AZD1222 (ChAdOx1 nCoV-19) in healthy adults. Trial participant PBMC samples were collected at day 0 and day 28 after the second dose for TCRbeta chain sequencing. The CDR3 regions of human TCRbeta chains were analyzed by immunosequencing. As for the original processing: TCRs in the repertoires were matched against a reference library of SARS-CoV-2-specific TCRs that had been generated with the MIRA antigen-specificity platform. Breadth was defined as the fraction of unique TCRs that were SARS-CoV-2-associated, and depth was defined as the fraction of total T cells that were SARS-CoV-2-associated. Each spike-specific TCR was assigned to its reactive spike region and to a CD4 or CD8 class using the MIRA data. Log10-transformed breadth and depth values were compared by one-way ANOVA with Sidak's multiple comparisons tests. The source is immuneACCESS, and TCRdb retained only in-frame sequences with V and J called. Part of the clones is not carried over; for the studies checked, unresolved V genes explain less than half of this, and the remainder is unexplained. That table supplies the V and J calls and clone size; D and trimming were determined from the DNA. Present in this sample are 80,000 to 100,000 clones, around nine tenths of which were seen just once. The ten top clones hold around 5% of the sample.

The sequence derives from an adult who received the AZD1222 COVID-19 vaccine. The chain is made from TRBV2 and TRBJ2-5, and TRBD1 may be the D gene, going by 6 matching bases. Sequenced material: peripheral blood, taken 28 days after the second AZD1222 dose. The nucleotide sequence reads TGTGCCAGCAGGGGGGCCTTATCCATCGCGGAGACCCAGTACTTC. Its amino acids are CASRGALSIAETQYF.